The 5 T cell receptor beta chains listed next were all sequenced from one sample in a study of shared clonotypes between healthy human individuals. TCRdb keeps only in-frame clones here, not all; method: immunoSEQ multiplex PCR. This table holds roughly 1,500,000 clones, around 98.5% found once. Sequencing was performed on naive CD4+ T cells sorted from blood. Subset denoted: CD45RA+ positively selected. All receptors come from a man in his thirties or forties in good health.

This chain joins TRBV5-1 and TRBJ1-4; possible D gene TRBD1, 6 bases. Deletions cut 4 bases from V and 6 bases from J, with 22 bases between. The CDR3 consists of 17 residues. Germline loops: CDR1 SGHRS, CDR2 YFSETQ. The CDR3 here is CASSLTGTPRSHEKLFF. DNA for the CDR3: TGCGCCAGCAGCCTCACCGGGACACCGAGGTCTCATGAAAAACTGTTTTTT.

This rearrangement joins TRBV7-2 to TRBJ2-7; D uncertain. V lost 1 base and J 2 bases, leaving 3 bases between the germline ends. Germline lookup yields CDR1 SGHTA and CDR2 FQGNSA. The CDR3 runs to 12 residues. CDR3 region: CASSLGTYEQYF. As DNA, the CDR3 is TGTGCCAGCAGCTTAGGGACCTACGAGCAGTACTTC.

The chain employs TRBV6-1 and TRBJ2-7, with D perhaps matching TRBD1 (6 bases). The CDR3 sequence is 15 residues long. The germline V gene has CDR1 MNHNS and CDR2 SASEGT. Trimming stripped 4 bases from V and 3 bases from J, with 16 bases between. CDR3 sequence: CASSVQGTLLYEQYF. CDR3 DNA sequence: TGTGCCAGCAGTGTCCAGGGGACACTTCTCTACGAGCAGTACTTC.

This chain connects TRBV5-6 to TRBJ2-7; perhaps TRBD2 as D (6 bases). Germline CDR1 and CDR2: SGHDT and YYEEEE. The V end was cut by 2 bases, the J end by 1 base, with 13 bases between. The CDR3 is made up of 15 amino acids. This CDR3 reads CASSFTGVGSYEQYF. The CDR3 nucleotides read TGTGCCAGCAGCTTCACGGGAGTAGGTTCCTACGAGCAGTACTTC.

The genes are TRBV5-1 and TRBJ2-7; weak D call: TRBD1 (6 bases). Germline lookup yields CDR1 SGHRS and CDR2 YFSETQ. V lost 2 bases, J lost 1 base, and 10 bases lay in between. The length of the CDR3 is 14 residues. The CDR3 here is CASSFTQGSYEQYF. The CDR3 DNA reads as TGCGCCAGCAGCTTTACTCAGGGGTCCTACGAGCAGTACTTC.